What follows are 10 T cell receptor beta chains derived from one specimen sequenced in a study of T cell repertoires in cytomegalovirus infection. Their cognate antigens are unknown. TCRdb re-analysed the reads in MiXCR, keeping a single row per CDR3 protein. The repertoire consists of around 710,000 distinct CDR3 sequences, with about 27% occurring once and the leading ten covering about an eighth. This specimen consisted of cultured CD8+ T cells from PBMCs, obtained from culture after CMV antigen stimulation. These receptor sequences come from a human donor in good health (CMV status not recorded). Some clones in this sample may be carry-over from other donors' samples.

This clonotype came up a few times. The rearrangement uses TRBV6-6 and TRBJ1-1, with 9 bases aligning to TRBD1. The V segment lost 6 bases and the J segment 6 bases; nucleotides outside the gene matches: 11. Germline values: CDR1 MNHNY, CDR2 SVGAGI (reference sequence). The CDR3 spans 15 residues. CDR3 amino acids: CASSPTGGRGPEAFF. CDR3 in DNA: TGTGCCAGCAGCCCTACAGGGGGCCGAGGACCTGAAGCTTTCTTT.

This clonotype was detected ten times or more. This sequence joins TRBV7-9 and TRBJ2-5; D not resolved. Trimming pared 0 bases from V and 4 bases from J, leaving 6 bases between. Germline lookup yields CDR1 SEHNR and CDR2 FQNEAQ (reference sequence). The CDR3 consists of 13 residues. The CDR3 DNA is TGTGCCAGCAGCTTAGCCATCCTAGAGACCCAGTACTTC. Protein sequence: CASSLAILETQYF. Filled out from reference TRBV7-9 and TRBJ2-5, the complete variable domain reads DTGVSQNPRHKITKRGQNVTFRCDPISEHNRLYWYRQTLGQGPEFLTYFQNEAQLEKSRLLSDRFSAERPKGSFSTLEIQRTEQGDSAMYLCASSLAILETQYFGPGTRLLVL.

The chain links TRBV12-5 to TRBJ2-5; no clear D gene. V was pared by 1 base and J by 1 base, with 7 bases between. CDR1 and CDR2 (germline): LGHNT, FRNRAP. The CDR3 totals 14 residues. DNA for the CDR3: TGTGCTAGTGGTTTGGGCCAGATCCAAGAGACCCAGTACTTC. This encodes CASGLGQIQETQYF. Complete variable domain (other parts from reference TRBV12-5 and TRBJ2-5): DARVTQTPRHKVTEMGQEVTMRCQPILGHNTVFWYRQTMMQGLELLAYFRNRAPLDDSGMPKDRFSAEMPDATLATLKIQPSEPRDSAVYFCASGLGQIQETQYFGPGTRLLVL.

There are a few counts of this clonotype. This chain links TRBV7-9 with TRBJ2-1; perhaps TRBD1 as D (5 bases). Germline values: CDR1 SEHNR, CDR2 FQNEAQ (reference sequence). The CDR3 runs 14 residues. The germline V and J ends were trimmed by 1 base and 4 bases, with 8 bases remaining between them. The CDR3 is CASSLDPGYNEQFF. CDR3 nucleotides: TGTGCCAGCAGCTTAGATCCAGGGTACAATGAGCAGTTCTTC. Combining the CDR3 with reference TRBV7-9 and TRBJ2-1 gives the whole variable domain DTGVSQNPRHKITKRGQNVTFRCDPISEHNRLYWYRQTLGQGPEFLTYFQNEAQLEKSRLLSDRFSAERPKGSFSTLEIQRTEQGDSAMYLCASSLDPGYNEQFFGPGTRLTVL.

This clonotype occurred many times. This chain connects TRBV7-2 to TRBJ2-3, with D perhaps matching TRBD2 (5 bases). Trimming cost V 4 bases and J 4 bases, with 6 bases left between them. The CDR3 consists of 12 residues. The V gene's germline CDR1 is SGHTA and CDR2 FQGNSA. The CDR3 region has the DNA TGTGCCAGCAGCTATAGCGCAGATACGCAGTATTTT. Residues: CASSYSADTQYF.

V usage is TRBV19 and J usage is TRBJ1-5; D may be TRBD1 (5 bases). CDR3 length: 16 amino acids. Deletions cut 1 base from V and 3 bases from J, with 13 bases between. Germline CDR1 and CDR2: LNHDA and SQIVND (reference sequence). The CDR3 sequence: CASSIVIRATNQPQHF. The CDR3 DNA follows: TGTGCCAGTAGTATAGTTATCAGGGCGACCAATCAGCCCCAGCATTTT.

This clonotype was seen repeatedly, ten times or more. This chain connects TRBV7-6 to TRBJ2-1, with 7 bases identical to TRBD2. The V gene end was trimmed by 4 bases and the J gene end by 7 bases; junction bases not matched to a gene: 4. CDR3 length: 13 amino acids. Per germline, CDR1 SGHVS and CDR2 FNYEAQ. The CDR3 sequence is CASSSVGGNEQFF. As DNA, the CDR3 is TGTGCCAGCAGCTCCGTCGGGGGGAATGAGCAGTTCTTC.

J is TRBJ2-7 and V is TRBV7-6; 7 nucleotides align to TRBD1. The trim removed 5 bases at V and 5 bases at J, leaving 12 bases unmatched. The CDR3 loop spans 15 amino acids. Germline CDR1 is SGHVS and CDR2 is FNYEAQ. The chain's CDR3 is CASSHGTVALDEQYF. The CDR3 DNA sequence: TGTGCCAGCAGCCACGGGACAGTAGCCCTGGACGAGCAGTACTTC.

This clonotype occurred a few times. CDR3 sequence reads: CASSPWTGKGYGYTF. As DNA, the CDR3 is TGTGCCAGCAGCCCCTGGACAGGGAAGGGCTATGGCTACACCTTC. The rearrangement joins TRBV14 to TRBJ1-2, with TRBD1 matching over 8 bases. CDR1 is SGHDN, CDR2 FVKESK, per germline. V lost 4 bases, J lost 4 bases, and 8 bases stayed unmatched. This CDR3 is built from 15 residues.

This clonotype was seen a handful of times. This sequence joins TRBV19 and TRBJ1-2; D is uncertain. Germline V gives CDR1 LNHDA, CDR2 SQIVND (reference sequence). The CDR3 sequence is 12 residues long. The ends were cut back, 8 bases at V and 5 bases at J, with 12 bases in the middle. CDR3 sequence (DNA): TGTGCCAGTCGGTGGCAGTCATATGGCTACACCTTC. Encoded protein: CASRWQSYGYTF.